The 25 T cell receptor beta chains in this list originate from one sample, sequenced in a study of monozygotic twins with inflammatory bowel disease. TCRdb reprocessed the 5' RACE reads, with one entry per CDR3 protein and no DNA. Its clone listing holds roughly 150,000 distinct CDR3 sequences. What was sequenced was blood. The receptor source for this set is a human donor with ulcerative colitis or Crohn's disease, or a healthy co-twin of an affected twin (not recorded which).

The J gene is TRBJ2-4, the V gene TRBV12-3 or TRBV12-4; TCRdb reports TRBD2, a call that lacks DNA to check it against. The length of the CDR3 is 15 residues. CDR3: CASTPSGGTKNIQYF.

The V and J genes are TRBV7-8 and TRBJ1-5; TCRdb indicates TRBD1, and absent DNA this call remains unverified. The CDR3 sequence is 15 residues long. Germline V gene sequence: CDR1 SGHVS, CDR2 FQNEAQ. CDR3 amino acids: CASSLRGQGGIPQHF. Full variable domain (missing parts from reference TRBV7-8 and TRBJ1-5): GAGVSQSPRYKVAKRGQDVALRCDPISGHVSLFWYQQALGQGPEFLTYFQNEAQLDKSGLPSDRFFAERPEGSVSTLKIQRTQQEDSAVYLCASSLRGQGGIPQHFGDGTRLSIL.

The CDR3 sequence is CASSSDPGDGYTF. This chain joins TRBV7-2 and TRBJ1-2; TCRdb's D gene call, TRBD1, goes unchecked for lack of DNA. This CDR3 has 13 residues. Germline lookup yields CDR1 SGHTA and CDR2 FQGNSA.

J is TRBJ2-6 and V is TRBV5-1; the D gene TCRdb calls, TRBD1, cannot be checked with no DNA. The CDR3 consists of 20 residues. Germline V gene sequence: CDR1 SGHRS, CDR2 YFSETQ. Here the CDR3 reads CASSLKPMVGGSSGANVLTF.

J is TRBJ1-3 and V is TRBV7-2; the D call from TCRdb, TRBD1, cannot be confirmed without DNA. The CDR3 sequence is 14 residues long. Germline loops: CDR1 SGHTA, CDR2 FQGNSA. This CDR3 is CASSRQGAGNTIYF.

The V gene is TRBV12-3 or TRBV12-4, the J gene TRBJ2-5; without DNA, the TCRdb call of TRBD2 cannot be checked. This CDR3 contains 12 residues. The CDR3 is CASSWKRETQYF.

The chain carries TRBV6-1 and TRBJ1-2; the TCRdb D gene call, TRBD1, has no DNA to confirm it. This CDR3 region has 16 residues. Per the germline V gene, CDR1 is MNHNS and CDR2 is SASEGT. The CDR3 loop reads CASTLRVASINYGYTF.

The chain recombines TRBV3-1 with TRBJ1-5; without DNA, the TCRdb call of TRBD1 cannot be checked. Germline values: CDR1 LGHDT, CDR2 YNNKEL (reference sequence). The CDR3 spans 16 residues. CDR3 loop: CASSQDRGMSNQPQHF.

This CDR3 is CASTSPKGGRDVLGGYTF. This chain connects TRBV12-3 or TRBV12-4 to TRBJ1-2. There are 18 residues in the CDR3.

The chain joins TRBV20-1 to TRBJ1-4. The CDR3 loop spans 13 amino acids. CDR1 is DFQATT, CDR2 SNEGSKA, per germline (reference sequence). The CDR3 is CSARYEDGEKLFF.

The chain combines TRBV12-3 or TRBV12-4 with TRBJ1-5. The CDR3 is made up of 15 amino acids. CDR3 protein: CASSTDSRGNQPQHF.

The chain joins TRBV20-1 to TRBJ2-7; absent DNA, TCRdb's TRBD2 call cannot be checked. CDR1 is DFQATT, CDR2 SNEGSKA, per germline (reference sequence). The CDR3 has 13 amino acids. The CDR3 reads CSARGLRDHEQYF.

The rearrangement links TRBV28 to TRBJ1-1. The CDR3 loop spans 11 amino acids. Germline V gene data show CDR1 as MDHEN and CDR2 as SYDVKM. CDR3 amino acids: CASSLLREAFF. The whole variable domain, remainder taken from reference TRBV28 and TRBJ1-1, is DVKVTQSSRYLVKRTGEKVFLECVQDMDHENMFWYRQDPGLGLRLIYFSYDVKMKEKGDIPEGYSVSREKKERFSLILESASTNQTSMYLCASSLLREAFFGQGTRLTVV.

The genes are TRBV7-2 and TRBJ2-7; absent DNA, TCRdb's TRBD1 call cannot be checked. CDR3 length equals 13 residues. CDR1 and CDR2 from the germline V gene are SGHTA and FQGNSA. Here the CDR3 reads CASSFMAGDEQYF.

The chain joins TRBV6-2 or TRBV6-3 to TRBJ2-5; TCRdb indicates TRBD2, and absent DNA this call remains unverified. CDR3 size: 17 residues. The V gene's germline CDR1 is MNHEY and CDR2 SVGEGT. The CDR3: CASMGLAGAKIQETQYF.

This chain's CDR3 is CASSLEPTFSYEQYF. The rearrangement links TRBV7-2 to TRBJ2-7. This CDR3 is 15 amino acids long. Germline V gene sequence: CDR1 SGHTA, CDR2 FQGNSA.

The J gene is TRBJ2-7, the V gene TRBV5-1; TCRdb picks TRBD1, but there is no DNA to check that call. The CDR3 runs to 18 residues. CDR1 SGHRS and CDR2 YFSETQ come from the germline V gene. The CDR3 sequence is CASSLIGGAGAVRYEQYF.

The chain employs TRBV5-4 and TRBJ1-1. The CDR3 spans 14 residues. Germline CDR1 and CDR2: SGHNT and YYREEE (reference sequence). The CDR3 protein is CASSLLGYNTEAFF.

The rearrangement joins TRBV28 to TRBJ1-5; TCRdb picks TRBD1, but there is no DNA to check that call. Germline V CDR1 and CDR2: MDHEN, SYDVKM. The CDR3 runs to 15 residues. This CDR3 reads CASSSGVRGNQPQHF. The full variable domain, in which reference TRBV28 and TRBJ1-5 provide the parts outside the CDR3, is DVKVTQSSRYLVKRTGEKVFLECVQDMDHENMFWYRQDPGLGLRLIYFSYDVKMKEKGDIPEGYSVSREKKERFSLILESASTNQTSMYLCASSSGVRGNQPQHFGDGTRLSIL.

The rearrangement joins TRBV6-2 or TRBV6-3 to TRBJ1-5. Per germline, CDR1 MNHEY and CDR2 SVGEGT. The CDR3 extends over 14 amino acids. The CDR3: CASSYTLGNQPQHF.

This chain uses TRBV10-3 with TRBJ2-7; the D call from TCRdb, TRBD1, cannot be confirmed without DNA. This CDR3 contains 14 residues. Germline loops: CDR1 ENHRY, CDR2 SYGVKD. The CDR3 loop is CAISTGTGSNEQYF.

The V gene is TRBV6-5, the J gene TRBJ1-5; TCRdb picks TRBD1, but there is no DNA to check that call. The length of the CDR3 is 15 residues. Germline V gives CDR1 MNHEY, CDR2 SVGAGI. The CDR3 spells CASSYKLGGNQPQHF.

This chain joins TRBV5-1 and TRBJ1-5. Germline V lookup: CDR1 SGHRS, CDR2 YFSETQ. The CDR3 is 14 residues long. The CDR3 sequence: CASSSLGGDQPQHF.

CDR3 loop: CSARTGWEETQYF. V is TRBV20-1 and J is TRBJ2-5; no DNA is available, so the TRBD1 call from TCRdb remains unchecked. Per germline, CDR1 DFQATT and CDR2 SNEGSKA (reference sequence). The CDR3 is made up of 13 amino acids.

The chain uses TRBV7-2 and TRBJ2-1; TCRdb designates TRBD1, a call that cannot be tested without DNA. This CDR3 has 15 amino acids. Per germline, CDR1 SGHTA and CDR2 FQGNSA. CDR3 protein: CASSLNPGGLNEQFF.